These 10 T cell receptor beta chains came from one sample sequenced in a study of human T cells and chemical hapten exposure. Time point given: patch test 2, 6 weeks after DPC sensitization. The treatment is: therapeutic diphenylcyclopropenone sensitization with weekly scalp DPC. TCRdb re-called the RACE reads through MiXCR, storing one row per CDR3 protein. The repertoire holds some 350,000 distinct CDR3 sequences, with about 6% as singletons. Sequenced here: whole blood, sampled in connection with sensitization to the hapten diphenylcyclopropenone (DPC). All receptors derive from a woman in her late teens or twenties with alopecia areata. Some clones in this sample may be carry-over from other donors' samples.

This clonotype has more than one count but fewer than ten. The chain joins TRBV5-1 to TRBJ2-5, with D perhaps TRBD2 (5 bases). Trimming took off 3 bases at V and 1 base at J, with 16 bases between the two ends. This CDR3 is 16 amino acids long. CDR1 SGHRS and CDR2 YFSETQ come from the germline V gene. CDR3 coding DNA: TGCGCCAGCAGCTCGGGAAGCGGACCCGTCCAAGAGACCCAGTACTTC. Residues: CASSSGSGPVQETQYF.

V is TRBV10-3 and J is TRBJ2-5; possibly TRBD1 for D (5 bases). From germline, CDR1 is ENHRY and CDR2 SYGVKD. V dropped 2 bases and J dropped 1 base, with 14 bases sitting between them. CDR3 size: 16 residues. The DNA for the CDR3 is TGTGCCATCAGTGAGGGGTCAGGGTACTCCCAAGAGACCCAGTACTTC. Its translation: CAISEGSGYSQETQYF.

This clonotype was recorded many times. The chain has TRBV25-1 and TRBJ1-3, with a weak D call TRBD1 (5 bases). CDR3 size: 16 residues. From germline, CDR1 is MGHDK and CDR2 SYGVNS. Trimming removed 3 bases at V and 0 bases at J, with 12 bases between. The CDR3 spells CASSDRQTSSGNTIYF. CDR3 DNA: TGTGCCAGCAGTGACCGACAGACGAGCTCTGGAAACACCATATATTTT.

This clonotype was seen repeatedly, ten times or more. V is TRBV5-5 and J is TRBJ1-4; 7 nucleotides align to TRBD1. CDR1 and CDR2 (germline): SGHKS, YYEKEE (reference sequence). This CDR3 contains 16 residues. Unmatched junction bases numbered 14, after V lost 4 bases and J lost 8 bases. The DNA of the CDR3 is TGTGCCAGCAGCCCGAGCCTAGACAGGGTGTCGGAAAAACTGTTTTTT. Its protein product is CASSPSLDRVSEKLFF.

This chain links TRBV7-9 with TRBJ2-3, with 9 nucleotides matching TRBD2. This CDR3 spans 15 amino acids. In germline, CDR1 is SEHNR, CDR2 FQNEAQ (reference sequence). V lost 4 bases to trimming and J lost 4 bases; unmatched junction nucleotides: 6. The CDR3 region has the DNA TGTGCCAGCAGCTCCCCTAGCGGGGAGGCAGATACGCAGTATTTT. Its translation: CASSSPSGEADTQYF.

The chain has TRBV20-1 and TRBJ2-7; 9 positions match TRBD2. Trimming removed 0 bases from V and 3 bases from J; junction bases left unmatched: 6. Germline V lookup: CDR1 DFQATT, CDR2 SNEGSKA (reference sequence). The CDR3 has 15 residues. The CDR3 region has the DNA TGCAGTGCTAGAGATTCCGGCGGGGGGGACTACGAGCAGTACTTC. Protein: CSARDSGGGDYEQYF.

This clonotype was detected many times. This sequence joins TRBV3-1 and TRBJ2-1; no clear D gene. V lost 2 bases, J lost 8 bases, and 13 bases lay in between. The CDR3 runs to 14 residues. Germline assignment: CDR1 LGHDT and CDR2 YNNKEL (reference sequence). The CDR3 DNA reads TGTGCCAGCAGCCAACCCATCGGGTCCTATGAGCAGTTCTTC. It translates to CASSQPIGSYEQFF.

The rearrangement links TRBV6-2 or TRBV6-3 to TRBJ2-5; 10 nucleotides agree with TRBD2. The CDR3 loop spans 14 amino acids. V lost 8 bases and J lost 7; bases outside the gene matches: 10. CDR1 is MNHEY and CDR2 is SVGEGT in the germline V gene. The CDR3 bases are TGTGCCAGCGGATTAGCGGGGGGCCCGGGGACCCAGTACTTC. Protein product: CASGLAGGPGTQYF.

About this clonotype: A junction end diverges from the germline sequence, so it may reflect a read error. The genes are TRBV7-7 and TRBJ1-6; D possibly corresponds to TRBD1 (5 bases). The V gene's germline CDR1 is SSHAT and CDR2 FNYEAQ (reference sequence). The CDR3 spans 13 residues. CDR3 sequence reads: CASSLDRHSPLHF. DNA for the CDR3: TGTGCTAGCAGCCTAGACAGACATTCACCCCTCCACTTT.

This clonotype turned up a few times. This chain links TRBV5-1 with TRBJ1-5, with TRBD1 matching over 7 bases. The CDR3 sequence is 16 residues long. Trimming took 0 bases from V and 0 from J; bases not matched to a gene: 3. Germline assignment: CDR1 SGHRS and CDR2 YFSETQ. This CDR3 is CASSLGDRYSNQPQHF. The CDR3 DNA follows: TGCGCCAGCAGCTTGGGGGACAGATATAGCAATCAGCCCCAGCATTTT.